The 17 T cell receptor beta chains listed next were all sequenced from one sample in a study of T cell responses to AZD1222 COVID-19 vaccine. This table comes from immunoSEQ multiplex PCR, and its TCRdb copy is limited to in-frame clones, with some not included. Seen here are some 100,000 clones, about nine tenths observed once, and the top ten hold 1% to 1.5%. The sequencing here drew on peripheral blood, taken on day 0 of AZD1222 vaccination. These receptors were taken from an adult in good health.

The chain combines TRBV15 with TRBJ1-1; 8 nucleotides match TRBD1. The CDR3 consists of 15 residues. CDR1 and CDR2 from the germline V gene are LNHNV and YYDKDF (reference sequence). The V and J ends lost 3 bases and 4 bases, in that order; junction bases with no gene match: 7. The CDR3 reads CATSSGQGVFTEAFF. CDR3 in DNA: TGTGCCACCAGCAGTGGACAGGGAGTTTTCACTGAAGCTTTCTTT.

The rearrangement links TRBV27 to TRBJ2-1; unclear D gene. V was pared by 7 bases and J by 0 bases, with 13 bases between. Germline CDR1 and CDR2: MNHEY and SMNVEV (reference sequence). The CDR3 consists of 15 residues. CDR3 protein: CASTELPVSYNEQFF. The DNA for the CDR3 is TGTGCCAGCACCGAGCTCCCCGTCTCCTACAATGAGCAGTTCTTC.

This clone was detected once. The rearrangement uses TRBV19 and TRBJ1-1; 7 positions agree with TRBD1. Losses at the gene ends were 10 bases for V and 3 bases for J; bases not matched to a gene: 5. CDR1 is LNHDA and CDR2 is SQIVND in the germline V gene (reference sequence). The CDR3 is made up of 12 amino acids. The CDR3, as DNA: TGTGCCATCGACAGGGATGACACTGAAGCTTTCTTT. Amino acids: CAIDRDDTEAFF.

The chain couples TRBV7-9 to TRBJ1-2; weak D call: TRBD1 (5 bases). CDR1 is SEHNR, CDR2 FQNEAQ, per germline (reference sequence). Trimming left V 4 bases short and J 2 bases short, with 11 bases between. The CDR3 is 14 amino acids. CDR3 DNA sequence: TGTGCCAGCAGCTCCCTGGGACGGAACTATGGCTACACCTTC. The encoded protein is CASSSLGRNYGYTF.

This sequence joins TRBV5-8 and TRBJ2-2; TRBD1 aligns across 7 bases. Germline loops: CDR1 SGHTS, CDR2 YDEGEE. This CDR3 has 17 residues. V lost 4 bases to trimming and J lost 2 bases; unmatched junction nucleotides: 11. The CDR3 sequence: CASSLRDSGSNTGELFF. CDR3 bases: TGTGCCAGCAGCCTACGGGACAGTGGTTCAAACACCGGGGAGCTGTTTTTT. Using reference TRBV5-8 and TRBJ2-2 for the parts outside the CDR3, the full variable domain is EAGVTQSPTHLIKTRGQQATLRCSPISGHTSVYWYQQALGLGLQFLLWYDEGEERNRGNFPPRFSGRQFPNYSSELNVNALELEDSALYLCASSLRDSGSNTGELFFGEGSRLTVL.

The chain couples TRBV6-1 to TRBJ1-6; no reliable D call. The germline V and J ends were trimmed by 2 bases and 2 bases, with 7 bases remaining between them. In germline, CDR1 is MNHNS, CDR2 SASEGT. CDR3 size: 15 residues. The CDR3 region is CASSELQTYNSPLHF. The CDR3 DNA follows: TGTGCCAGCAGTGAACTACAGACCTATAATTCACCCCTCCACTTT.

The chain couples TRBV7-3 to TRBJ2-7; D possibly uses TRBD1 or TRBD2 (6 bases each). Deletions cut 4 bases from V and 5 bases from J, with 12 bases between. The CDR3 is made up of 13 amino acids. In germline, CDR1 is SGHTA, CDR2 FQGTGA. CDR3 sequence reads: CASSSTGADEQYF. The CDR3 coding sequence is TGTGCCAGCAGCTCGACGGGGGCGGACGAGCAGTACTTC.

This rearrangement joins TRBV11-2 to TRBJ2-2; D is undetermined. Germline assignment: CDR1 SGHAT and CDR2 FQNNGV. Trimming stripped 0 bases from V and 0 bases from J, with 14 bases between. CDR3 length: 18 residues. The CDR3 bases are TGTGCCAGCAGCTTAGATAATCGTGGCAGGTCGAACACCGGGGAGCTGTTTTTT. It codes for CASSLDNRGRSNTGELFF.

This clone was observed a single time. The chain links TRBV28 to TRBJ1-5; the D gene is possibly TRBD1 (5 bases). There are 14 residues in the CDR3. Germline V gene data show CDR1 as MDHEN and CDR2 as SYDVKM. Trimming took 7 bases from V and 6 from J, leaving 16 bases between them. The DNA of the CDR3 is TGTGCCAGCAACCCGGGGGGGAAAGGTCAGCCCCAGCATTTT. This codes for CASNPGGKGQPQHF. The full variable domain, in which reference TRBV28 and TRBJ1-5 provide the parts outside the CDR3, is DVKVTQSSRYLVKRTGEKVFLECVQDMDHENMFWYRQDPGLGLRLIYFSYDVKMKEKGDIPEGYSVSREKKERFSLILESASTNQTSMYLCASNPGGKGQPQHFGDGTRLSIL.

The V gene is TRBV2, the J gene TRBJ1-4; perhaps TRBD1 as D (6 bases). V gave up 6 bases and J gave up 3 bases, with 11 bases separating them. CDR1 and CDR2 from the germline V gene are SNHLY and FYNNEI. The CDR3 runs to 14 residues. The CDR3 reads CASSQDRANEKLFF. Written as DNA, the CDR3 is TGTGCCAGCAGCCAGGACAGAGCTAATGAAAAACTGTTTTTT.

Details on this clone: One end of the junction fails to match germline, which may point to a read error. The chain links TRBV29-1 to TRBJ1-3; no firm D call. The V gene's germline CDR1 is SQVTM and CDR2 ANQGSEA. The length of the CDR3 is 12 residues. CDR3 DNA sequence: TGCAGCGTTACGCTTGCTGGGAACACCATATATTTT. The encoded protein is CSVTLAGNTIYF.

This sequence joins TRBV3-1 (or the pseudogene TRBV3-2) and TRBJ1-2; 8 bases are shared with TRBD1. The length of the CDR3 is 13 residues. The germline V gene has CDR1 LGHDT and CDR2 YNNKEL (reference sequence). The V segment lost 4 bases and the J segment 2 bases; nucleotides outside the gene matches: 0. This chain's CDR3 is CASSRQGNYGYTF. The CDR3 DNA sequence: TGTGCCAGCAGCCGACAGGGGAACTATGGCTACACCTTC.

V and J are TRBV5-6 and TRBJ1-2; D may be TRBD1 (5 bases). V was clipped by 2 bases and J by 3 bases, with 14 bases between them. The CDR3 has 15 amino acids. CDR1 and CDR2 (germline): SGHDT, YYEEEE. The CDR3 spells CASSFSLGDYYGYTF. The CDR3 DNA reads as TGTGCCAGCAGCTTTTCTCTGGGGGACTACTATGGCTACACCTTC.

In its sample, this clone was seen once. V and J are TRBV11-2 and TRBJ1-2; no clear D gene. V gave up 0 bases and J gave up 5 bases, with 10 bases separating them. The CDR3 runs 14 residues. Germline V gene sequence: CDR1 SGHAT, CDR2 FQNNGV. The CDR3 is CASSLEIGGYGYTF. The CDR3 nucleotides read TGTGCCAGCAGCTTAGAAATAGGAGGTTATGGCTACACCTTC.

This chain joins TRBV12-3 or TRBV12-4 and TRBJ1-2; D is unresolved. This CDR3 has 13 amino acids. V lost 3 bases, J lost 4 bases, and 9 bases lay in between. The CDR3 coding sequence is TGTGCCAGCAGTTTCCACGGAGGCTATGGCTACACCTTC. It is translated as CASSFHGGYGYTF.

CDR3 loop: CASRETGAKETQYF. For the CDR3, the DNA is TGTGCCAGTAGGGAGACAGGGGCTAAAGAGACCCAGTACTTC. The chain uses TRBV19 and TRBJ2-5, with 8 nucleotides matching TRBD1. The CDR3 is 14 residues long. Germline V lookup: CDR1 LNHDA, CDR2 SQIVND (reference sequence). The ends lost 6 bases at V and 3 bases at J; junction bases unmatched: 6.

The J gene is TRBJ2-7, the V gene TRBV7-8; D may be TRBD1 or TRBD2 (5 bases each). CDR1 and CDR2 from the germline V gene are SGHVS and FQNEAQ. The CDR3 has 14 residues. Trimming took 7 bases from V and 0 from J, leaving 13 bases between them. In DNA, the CDR3 is TGTGCCAGCACCCTCAGGGAGAGCTCCTACGAGCAGTACTTC. Its translation: CASTLRESSYEQYF.